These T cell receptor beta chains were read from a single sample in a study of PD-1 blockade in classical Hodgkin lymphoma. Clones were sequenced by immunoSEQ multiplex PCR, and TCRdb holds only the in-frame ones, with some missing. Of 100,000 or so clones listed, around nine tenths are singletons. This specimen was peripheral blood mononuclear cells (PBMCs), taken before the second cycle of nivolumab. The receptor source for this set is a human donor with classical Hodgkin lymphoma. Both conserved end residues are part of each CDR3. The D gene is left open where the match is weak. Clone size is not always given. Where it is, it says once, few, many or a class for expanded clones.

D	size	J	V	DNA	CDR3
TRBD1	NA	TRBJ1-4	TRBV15	TGTGCCACCAGCAGAGACGGGACAGGAAATAATGAAAAACTGTTTTTT	CATSRDGTGNNEKLFF
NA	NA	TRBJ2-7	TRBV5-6	TGTGCCAGCAGCTTGGCCACCTCAGTTACCGCCTACGAGCAGTACTTC	CASSLATSVTAYEQYF
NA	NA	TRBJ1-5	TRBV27	TGTGCCAGCAGTCCCTTAGGCGGAGGACCCGAAACTAGCAATCAGCCCCAGCATTTT	CASSPLGGGPETSNQPQHF
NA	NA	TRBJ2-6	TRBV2	TGTGCCAGCCGGAGAGCCTCTGGGGCCAACGTCCTGACTTTC	CASRRASGANVLTF
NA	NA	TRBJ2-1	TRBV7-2	TGTGCCAGCAGCTTGAGGGACGGTTACAATGAGCAGTTCTTC	CASSLRDGYNEQFF
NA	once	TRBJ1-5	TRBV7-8	TGTGCCAGCAGCTTAGCGTCCTCAGCGTATAGCAATCAGCCCCAGCATTTT	CASSLASSAYSNQPQHF
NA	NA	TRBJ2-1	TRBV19	TGTGCCAGTAGTAATGTGGCAGGAGGGAACAATGAGCAGTTCTTC	CASSNVAGGNNEQFF
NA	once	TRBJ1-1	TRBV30	TGTGCCTGGAGTGACGGGGACACTGAAGCTTTCTTT	CAWSDGDTEAFF
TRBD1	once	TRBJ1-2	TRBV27	TGTGCCAGCAGTTGGTCAGGGGGCTATGGCTACACCTTC	CASSWSGGYGYTF
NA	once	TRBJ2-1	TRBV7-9	TGTGCCAGCAGCTTAATCGGCGGGGTACTGTTCTTC	CASSLIGGVLFF
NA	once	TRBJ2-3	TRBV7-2	TGTGCCAGCACTCAGTATGGCGGGTGGACAGATACGCAGTATTTT	CASTQYGGWTDTQYF
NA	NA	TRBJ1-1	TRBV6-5	TGTGCCAGCACGTTGAGTCCGTTGAACACTGAAGCTTTCTTT	CASTLSPLNTEAFF
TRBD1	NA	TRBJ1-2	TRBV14	TGTGCCAGCAGCCCGACAGGGGCCCCCTATGGCTACACCTTC	CASSPTGAPYGYTF
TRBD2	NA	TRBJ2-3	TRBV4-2	TGTGCCAGCAGCCAAGACCTACCAACTAGCGGGGGACCGGATACGCAGTATTTT	CASSQDLPTSGGPDTQYF
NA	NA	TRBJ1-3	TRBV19	TGTGCCAGTAGTATGTGGGTAGCCTTCTCTGGAAACACCATATATTTT	CASSMWVAFSGNTIYF
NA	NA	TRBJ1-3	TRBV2	TGTGCCAGCAGTGAGCTAGGGGGAGTTCGTGGAAACACCATATATTTT	CASSELGGVRGNTIYF
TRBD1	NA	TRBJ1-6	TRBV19	TGTGCCAGTACGCCAGGGACAGCGAATTCACCCCTCCACTTT	CASTPGTANSPLHF
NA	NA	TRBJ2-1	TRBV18	TGTGCCAGCTCACCAACAACCAAGGGACGTGGCCTGGCAATGAACAATGAGCAGTTCTTC	CASSPTTKGRGLAMNNEQFF
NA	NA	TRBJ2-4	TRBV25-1	TGTGCCAGCGGAGGGGCCAAAAACATTCAGTACTTC	CASGGAKNIQYF
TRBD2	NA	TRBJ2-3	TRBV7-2	TGTGCCAGCAGCATGCTAGCGGGGGGATACACAGATACGCAGTATTTT	CASSMLAGGYTDTQYF
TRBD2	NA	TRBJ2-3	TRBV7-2	TGTGCCAGCAGCTTCAACTTGCGGGGGGATCTCACAGATACGCAGTATTTT	CASSFNLRGDLTDTQYF
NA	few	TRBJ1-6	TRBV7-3	TGTGCCAGCAGCCCGTCGACGAGGGAGGATTCACCCCTCCACTTT	CASSPSTREDSPLHF
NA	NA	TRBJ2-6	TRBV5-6	TGTGCCAGCACCTTGGGGTCTTCTGGGGCCAACGTCCTGACTTTC	CASTLGSSGANVLTF
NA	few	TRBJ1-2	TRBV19	TGTGCCAGTATGGATCGGACATGGGATGGCTACACCTTC	CASMDRTWDGYTF
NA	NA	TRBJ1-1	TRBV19	TGTGCCAGTAGTATGACGGCGGACACTGAAGCTTTCTTT	CASSMTADTEAFF
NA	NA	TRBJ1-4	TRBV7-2	TGTGCCAGCAGCTTAGTGGCCGGGGGCGGTGAAAAACTGTTTTTT	CASSLVAGGGEKLFF
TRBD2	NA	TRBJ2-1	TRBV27	TGTGCCAGCAGTTGGGCGGGGGGCAGCAATGAGCAGTTCTTC	CASSWAGGSNEQFF
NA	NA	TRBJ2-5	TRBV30	TGTGCCTGGAGCGAAGGATCACAGGGTACAGAGACCCAGTACTTC	CAWSEGSQGTETQYF
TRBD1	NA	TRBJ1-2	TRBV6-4	TGTGCCAGCAGCCCGGGACAGCACTATGGCTACACCTTC	CASSPGQHYGYTF
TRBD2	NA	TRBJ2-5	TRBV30	TGTGCCTGGAGTGTCCCCCGGGGGGGGGTAGGGAAAGAGACCCAGTACTTC	CAWSVPRGGVGKETQYF
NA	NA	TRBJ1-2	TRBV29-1	NA	CSTSADRNYGYTF
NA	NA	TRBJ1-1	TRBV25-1	TGTGCCAGCAGCCGAACCGGGATGAACACTGAAGCTTTCTTT	CASSRTGMNTEAFF
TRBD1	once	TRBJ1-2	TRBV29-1	TGCAGCGTACCCAGGCTCCTAGACAGGGAGGATGGCTACACCTTC	CSVPRLLDREDGYTF
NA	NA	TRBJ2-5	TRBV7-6	TGTGCCAGCACCCCGCAAGAGACCCAGTACTTC	CASTPQETQYF
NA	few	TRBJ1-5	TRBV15	TGTGCCACCAGCAGAGTAACCGGGCCCGTGGCCCAGCATTTT	CATSRVTGPVAQHF
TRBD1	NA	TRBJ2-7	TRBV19	TGTGCCACTTCCCGGGACAGGGACTACGAGCAGTACTTC	CATSRDRDYEQYF
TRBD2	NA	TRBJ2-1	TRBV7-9	TGTGCCAGCAGCTCACCCGGGACTAGGTCAAATGAGCAGTTCTTC	CASSSPGTRSNEQFF
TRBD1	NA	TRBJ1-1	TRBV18	TGTGCCAGCTCACCAGCCCTGGCAGGGGGCAGTCGGAACACTGAAGCTTTCTTT	CASSPALAGGSRNTEAFF
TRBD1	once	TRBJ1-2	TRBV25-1	TGTGCCAGCAGTAAAAAGACAGGGGACTTTTATGGCTACACCTTC	CASSKKTGDFYGYTF
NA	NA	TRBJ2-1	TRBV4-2	TGTGCCAGCAGCCAAGATCGGGCGGGGATACCCCTCAATGAGCAGTTCTTC	CASSQDRAGIPLNEQFF
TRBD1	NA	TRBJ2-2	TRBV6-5	TGTGCCAGCAGTTTACCGGGACAGGGCACCGGGGAGCTGTTTTTT	CASSLPGQGTGELFF
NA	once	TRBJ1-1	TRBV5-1	TGCGCCAGCAGCCCCCGGACGTACACTGAAGCTTTCTTT	CASSPRTYTEAFF
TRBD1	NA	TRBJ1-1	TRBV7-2	TGTGCCAGCAGCTTACAGGCAGGGGGTTATACTGAAGCTTTCTTT	CASSLQAGGYTEAFF
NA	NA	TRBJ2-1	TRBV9	TGTGCCAGCAGCGCCTTTCGGGTCTTGGGCAATGAGCAGTTCTTC	CASSAFRVLGNEQFF
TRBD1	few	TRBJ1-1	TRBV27	TGTGCCAGCAGTCCGGGGACAGGCATTGAAGCTTTCTTT	CASSPGTGIEAFF
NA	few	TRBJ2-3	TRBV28	TGTGCCAGCAGTTTCCTAGCAGGCACAGATACGCAGTATTTT	CASSFLAGTDTQYF
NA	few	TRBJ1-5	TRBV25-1	TGTGCCAGCACGGAAGATCAGCCCCAGCATTTT	CASTEDQPQHF
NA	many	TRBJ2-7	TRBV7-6	TGTGCCAGCAGCTTATGGGGCTTCCATACCCTCGCCTACGAGCAGTACTTC	CASSLWGFHTLAYEQYF
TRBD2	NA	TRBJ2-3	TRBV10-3	TGTGCCATCAGTGATCCGGGACTACGCACAGATACGCAGTATTTT	CAISDPGLRTDTQYF
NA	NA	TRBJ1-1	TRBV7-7	TGTGCCAGCAGCTTAAACCCGGGGCGTACTGAAGCTTTCTTT	CASSLNPGRTEAFF
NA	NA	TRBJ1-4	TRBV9	TGTGCCAGCAGCGTCGGGGGGACTGAAAAACTGTTTTTT	CASSVGGTEKLFF
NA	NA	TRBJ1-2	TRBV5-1	TGCGCCAGCAGCCACATTACTAACTATGGCTACACCTTC	CASSHITNYGYTF
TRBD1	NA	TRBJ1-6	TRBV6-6	TGTGCCAGCAGTTCCGGACAGGATAATTCACCCCTCCACTTT	CASSSGQDNSPLHF